The 22 T cell receptor beta chains in this list originate from one sample, sequenced in a study of T-cell memory formation after mild COVID-19. A single record per CDR3 protein comes from TCRdb applying MiXCR to the 5' RACE reads. The data contain under 600,000 distinct CDR3 sequences, less than 25% of them singletons. Sequencing used PBMCs or a T cell subset sorted from them (not recorded which). The receptors here all came from an adult woman who had mild COVID-19 (a few samples of this study predate the infection). Cell type and time point are not known.

This clonotype has more than one count but fewer than ten. The rearrangement links TRBV29-1 to TRBJ2-1, with TRBD1 matching over 7 bases. The CDR3 loop spans 11 amino acids. V shed 5 bases, J shed 6 bases, and the junction held 1 base outside the gene matches. From germline, CDR1 is SQVTM and CDR2 ANQGSEA. This CDR3 reads CSVNRGNEQFF. The CDR3 region has the DNA TGCAGCGTTAACAGGGGCAATGAGCAGTTCTTC.

This rearrangement joins TRBV24-1 to TRBJ2-5, with TRBD2 matching over 10 bases. The junction had 11 bases not matched to a gene; V was cut back by 7 bases and J by 7 bases. The germline gives CDR1 KGHDR, CDR2 SFDVKD. The length of the CDR3 is 15 residues. CDR3 sequence reads: CATSQAGGPLTTQYF. CDR3 in DNA: TGTGCCACCAGCCAAGCGGGAGGGCCTTTGACGACCCAGTACTTC.

This clonotype appeared many times. This chain uses TRBV7-2 with TRBJ2-4; TRBD1 aligns across 7 bases. V trimming: 5 bases; J trimming: 6 bases; junction bases outside the gene matches: 7. This CDR3 is built from 14 residues. The germline V gene has CDR1 SGHTA and CDR2 FQGNSA. The CDR3 DNA reads TGTGCCAGCAGCCCTCGGACAGGAGGAAACATTCAGTACTTC. This codes for CASSPRTGGNIQYF.

The chain couples TRBV6-6 to TRBJ1-5; D might be TRBD1 (6 bases). This CDR3 comprises 17 residues. V lost 4 bases and J 0 bases, leaving 16 bases between the germline ends. In germline, CDR1 is MNHNY, CDR2 SVGAGI (reference sequence). CDR3 residues: CASSSNPGQYSNQPQHF. The CDR3 region has the DNA TGTGCCAGCAGTTCCAACCCCGGACAGTATAGCAATCAGCCCCAGCATTTT.

This clonotype appeared many times. The chain links TRBV5-1 to TRBJ2-3, with D perhaps matching TRBD2 (5 bases). Germline loops: CDR1 SGHRS, CDR2 YFSETQ. The CDR3 totals 15 residues. V lost 6 bases and J 0 bases, leaving 14 bases between the germline ends. The CDR3 coding sequence is TGCGCCAGCAAGGAGGATCCACTTAGCACAGATACGCAGTATTTT. Protein sequence: CASKEDPLSTDTQYF.

At least ten counts were recorded for this clonotype. V gene TRBV5-5 combines with J gene TRBJ1-1, with D possibly being TRBD1 (6 bases). V shed 4 bases and J shed 5 bases, with 18 bases lying between them. CDR1 is SGHKS, CDR2 YYEKEE, per germline (reference sequence). CDR3 size: 15 residues. Here the CDR3 DNA reads TGTGCCAGCAGCGGAGGAGGACAGCGGAGTACTGAAGCTTTCTTT. It codes for CASSGGGQRSTEAFF.

The chain is built from TRBV29-1 and TRBJ2-5; 9 positions agree with TRBD1. Germline V gene lookup returns CDR1 SQVTM and CDR2 ANQGSEA. Trimming at V came to 3 bases and at J to 1 base, leaving 12 bases not matched to a gene. The CDR3 runs 17 residues. CDR3 bases: TGCAGCGTTGATGGCCCTCGCTTACAGGGGGCCCAAGAGACCCAGTACTTC. Encoded protein: CSVDGPRLQGAQETQYF.

At least ten counts were recorded for this clonotype. J is TRBJ2-7 and V is TRBV29-1; weak D call: TRBD1 (5 bases). V lost 5 bases and J lost 6, with 11 bases in between. Germline CDR1 and CDR2: SQVTM and ANQGSEA. The CDR3 length is 11 residues. This CDR3 is CSVTLGAEQYF. Written as DNA, the CDR3 is TGCAGCGTTACTCTAGGGGCCGAGCAGTACTTC.

The rearrangement uses TRBV6-2 or TRBV6-3 and TRBJ2-7; a weak D match, TRBD2 (6 bases). The CDR3 totals 17 residues. CDR1 MNHEY and CDR2 SVGEGT come from the germline V gene. V was pared by 4 bases and J by 0 bases, with 19 bases between. The CDR3 DNA reads TGTGCCAGCAGTTCGCCCCCGGTGGCGGGGATCTCCTACGAGCAGTACTTC. Translated: CASSSPPVAGISYEQYF.

This clonotype was detected a few times. CDR3 sequence: CSASRGAKNIQYF. CDR3 bases: TGCAGTGCTAGCCGGGGAGCCAAAAACATTCAGTACTTC. J is TRBJ2-4 and V is TRBV20-1, with D maybe TRBD2 (5 bases). The germline CDR1 and CDR2 sequences are DFQATT and SNEGSKA (reference sequence). The CDR3 is 13 residues long. V lost 3 bases to trimming and J lost 0 bases, with 6 bases between them.

This clonotype has only one observation. The gene calls are TRBV20-1 and TRBJ2-5; TRBD2 matches 8 bases. V shed 4 bases and J 1 base; nucleotides not matched to a gene: 8. CDR3 size: 15 residues. Germline V gene sequence: CDR1 DFQATT, CDR2 SNEGSKA (reference sequence). The CDR3, as DNA: TGCAGTGCTATCCCTAAGCGGGGGCGCCAAGAGACCCAGTACTTC. It translates to CSAIPKRGRQETQYF.

This clonotype has more than one count but fewer than ten. The junction and the germline gene differ at one end; a read error may be behind it. The chain uses TRBV7-9 and TRBJ2-1, with D perhaps assigned TRBD1 or TRBD2 (5 bases each). The CDR3 runs 16 residues. Germline CDR1 SEHNR, CDR2 FQNEAQ (reference sequence). The DNA of the CDR3 is TGTGCCAGCAGCCTAGCCCCCCTGACAGAGTACAATGAGCAGTTCTTC. Translating it yields CASSLAPLTEYNEQFF.

On this clonotype itself: Compared with germline, one end of the junction differs, possibly owing to a read error. This rearrangement joins TRBV5-1 to TRBJ2-7, with D possibly being TRBD1 (5 bases). Germline V CDR1 and CDR2: SGHRS, YFSETQ. This CDR3 is built from 16 residues. The DNA for the CDR3 is TGCGTCAGCAGCTTTAGGCCAGAAAAGGGGTTACACGAGCAGTACTTC. The encoded protein is CVSSFRPEKGLHEQYF.

This clonotype has a count of ten or more. This chain joins TRBV7-6 and TRBJ2-6; 7 positions match TRBD1. The germline CDR1 and CDR2 sequences are SGHVS and FNYEAQ. V was clipped by 4 bases and J by 4 bases; unmatched bases: 7. The CDR3 is made up of 16 amino acids. The CDR3 nucleotides read TGTGCCAGCAGCTCCTCGAGGGGGCCAGGGGCCAACGTCCTGACTTTC. Translated: CASSSSRGPGANVLTF.

This sequence joins TRBV27 and TRBJ1-2; 7 bases are a match to TRBD1. The length of the CDR3 is 14 residues. The germline CDR1 and CDR2 sequences are MNHEY and SMNVEV (reference sequence). After removal of 2 bases from V and 4 bases from J, the junction contained 4 bases not matched to a gene. The CDR3 loop reads CASSLKGGSYGYTF. The CDR3, as DNA: TGTGCCAGCAGTTTAAAAGGGGGCAGCTATGGCTACACCTTC.

Here the CDR3 reads CASSESRRSGANVLTF. The CDR3 DNA follows: TGTGCCAGCAGCGAGAGCCGGCGTTCTGGGGCCAACGTCCTGACTTTC. The gene calls are TRBV3-1 and TRBJ2-6; D ambiguous. Germline loops: CDR1 LGHDT, CDR2 YNNKEL (reference sequence). Trimming removed 5 bases at V and 1 base at J, with 12 bases between. The CDR3 sequence is 16 residues long.

This clonotype showed up just a few times. The chain joins TRBV12-3 or TRBV12-4 to TRBJ1-2; unclear D gene. Trimming took off 1 base at V and 5 bases at J, with 8 bases between the two ends. This CDR3 region has 13 residues. The CDR3: CASSLGAKYGYTF. DNA of the CDR3: TGTGCCAGCAGTTTAGGGGCAAAATATGGCTACACCTTC.

This clonotype occurred a few times. The V call is TRBV5-1, the J call TRBJ2-1, with D possibly matching TRBD2 (5 bases). The germline V and J ends were trimmed by 4 bases and 7 bases, with 18 bases remaining between them. Germline V gene sequence: CDR1 SGHRS, CDR2 YFSETQ. This CDR3 comprises 15 residues. CDR3 sequence: CASSPLYEGYNEQFF. The CDR3 DNA sequence: TGCGCCAGCAGCCCTCTCTACGAGGGTTATAATGAGCAGTTCTTC.

This clonotype showed up many times. The chain carries TRBV23-1 and TRBJ2-3; D is perhaps TRBD1 (6 bases). TRBV23-1 is designated an ORF whose function remains uncertain. V was pared by 8 bases and J by 4 bases, with 16 bases between. This CDR3 has 14 residues. CDR3 DNA sequence: TGCGCCAGCCCACAGGGTCTTCTTTCAGATACGCAGTATTTT. Its translation: CASPQGLLSDTQYF.

A few counts support this clonotype. V gene TRBV7-2 combines with J gene TRBJ1-1; unclear D gene. Trimming took off 5 bases at V and 4 bases at J, with 11 bases between the two ends. The germline gives CDR1 SGHTA, CDR2 FQGNSA. CDR3 length: 13 residues. The DNA of the CDR3 is TGTGCCAGCAGCCCAAGGAGGGTCACTGAAGCTTTCTTT. It yields the protein CASSPRRVTEAFF.

This rearrangement joins TRBV20-1 to TRBJ2-1; tentative D call: TRBD2 (5 bases). Germline V gives CDR1 DFQATT, CDR2 SNEGSKA (reference sequence). There are 11 residues in the CDR3. Trimming removed 7 bases from V and 7 bases from J, with 11 bases in between. The CDR3 sequence: CSDGVGNEQFF. CDR3 nucleotides: TGCAGTGACGGGGTTGGAAATGAGCAGTTCTTC.

The rearrangement links TRBV14 to TRBJ2-3; the D is unclear. CDR3 size: 13 residues. Germline CDR1 is SGHDN and CDR2 is FVKESK. Trimming removed 2 bases at V and 2 bases at J, with 5 bases between. The CDR3 nucleotides read TGTGCCAGCAGCCAACTTAACACAGATACGCAGTATTTT. As protein: CASSQLNTDTQYF. Filled out from reference TRBV14 and TRBJ2-3, the complete variable domain reads EAGVTQFPSHSVIEKGQTVTLRCDPISGHDNLYWYRRVMGKEIKFLLHFVKESKQDESGMPNNRFLAERTGGTYSTLKVQPAELEDSGVYFCASSQLNTDTQYFGPGTRLTVL.